This T cell receptor beta chain was observed in a study of CD8+CD57+ T cells in acquired aplastic anemia. Study-wide context: Across the sorted CD4+ and CD8+ cells, DNA amounts averaged roughly 3 ug.

Study-wide findings and caveats: It was found that under 30 CD8+ CDR3 sequences were shared between patients and controls.

This clonotype appeared many times. Its antigen is unknown. Researchers used genomic DNA as the template to profile TCR beta VDJ and CDR3. From the reads, TCRdb called clonotypes with MiXCR, one entry per CDR3 protein. The repertoire holds some 170,000 distinct CDR3 sequences, with around 48% as singletons. Patients picked for sequencing had shown CD8+CD57+ cell expansion detected by flow cytometry. Germline CDR1 and CDR2: SGDLS and YYNGEE. The CDR3 contains 15 residues. Trimming at V came to 0 bases and at J to 1 base, leaving 4 bases not matched to a gene. The chain links TRBV9 to TRBJ2-7; 7 bases agree with TRBD2. The receptor's source is a human donor with aplastic anemia. Material: sorted CD4+, CD8+, or CD8+CD57+ T cells (not recorded which) from PBMCs. CDR3 bases: TGTGCCAGCAGCGTAGGTGGACTAGGATCCTACGAGCAGTACTTC. Its protein product is CASSVGGLGSYEQYF.